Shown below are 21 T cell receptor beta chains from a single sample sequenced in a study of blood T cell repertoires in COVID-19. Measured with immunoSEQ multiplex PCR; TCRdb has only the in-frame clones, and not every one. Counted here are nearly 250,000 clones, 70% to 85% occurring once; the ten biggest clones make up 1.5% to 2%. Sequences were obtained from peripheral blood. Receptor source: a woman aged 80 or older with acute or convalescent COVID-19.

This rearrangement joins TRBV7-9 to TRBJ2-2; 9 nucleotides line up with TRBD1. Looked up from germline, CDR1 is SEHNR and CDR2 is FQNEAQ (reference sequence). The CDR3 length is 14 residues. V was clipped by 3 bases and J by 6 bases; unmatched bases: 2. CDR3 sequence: CASSLGQGSGELFF. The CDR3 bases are TGTGCCAGCAGCTTGGGACAGGGCTCCGGGGAGCTGTTTTTT.

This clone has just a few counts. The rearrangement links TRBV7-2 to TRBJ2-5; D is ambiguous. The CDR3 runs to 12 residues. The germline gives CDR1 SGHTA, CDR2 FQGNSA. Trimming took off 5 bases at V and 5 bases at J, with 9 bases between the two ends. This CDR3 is CASSPYAETQYF. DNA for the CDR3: TGTGCCAGCAGCCCCTATGCCGAGACCCAGTACTTC.

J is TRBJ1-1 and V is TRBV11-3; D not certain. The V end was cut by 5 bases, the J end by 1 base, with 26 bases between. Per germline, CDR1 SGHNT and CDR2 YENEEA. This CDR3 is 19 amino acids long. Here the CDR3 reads CASSLGKGFPHRENTEAFF. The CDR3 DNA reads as TGTGCCAGCAGCCTAGGTAAGGGTTTCCCCCACCGGGAGAACACTGAAGCTTTCTTT.

DNA of the CDR3: TGCAGTGCAGCAGGGGTTAGAGCTTTCTTT. Its protein product is CSAAGVRAFF. V gene TRBV20-1 combines with J gene TRBJ1-1; tentative D call: TRBD1 (6 bases). The germline V and J ends were trimmed by 6 bases and 10 bases, with 12 bases remaining between them. This CDR3 is built from 10 residues. The germline CDR1 and CDR2 sequences are DFQATT and SNEGSKA (reference sequence).

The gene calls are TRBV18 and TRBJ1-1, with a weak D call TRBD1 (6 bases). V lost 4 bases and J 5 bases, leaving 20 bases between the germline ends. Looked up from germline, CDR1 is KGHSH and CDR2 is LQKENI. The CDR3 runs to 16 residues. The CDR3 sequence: CASSQYARARGTEAFF. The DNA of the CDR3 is TGTGCCAGCTCACAGTACGCCAGGGCAAGGGGGACTGAAGCTTTCTTT.

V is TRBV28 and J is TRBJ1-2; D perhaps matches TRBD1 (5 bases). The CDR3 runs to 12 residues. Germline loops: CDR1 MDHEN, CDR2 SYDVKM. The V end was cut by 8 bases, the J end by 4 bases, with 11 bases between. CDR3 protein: CASGGGFYGYTF. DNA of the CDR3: TGTGCCAGCGGGGGGGGATTCTATGGCTACACCTTC.

The CDR3 sequence is CASSSAGLLNEQFF. CDR3 nucleotide sequence: TGTGCCAGCAGTTCCGCTGGACTCTTAAATGAGCAGTTCTTC. V is TRBV28 and J is TRBJ2-1; possible D gene TRBD2, 5 bases. The CDR3 extends over 14 amino acids. Germline CDR1 and CDR2: MDHEN and SYDVKM. V shed 4 bases and J shed 7 bases, with 14 bases lying between them. Supplemented by reference TRBV28 and TRBJ2-1, the full variable domain reads DVKVTQSSRYLVKRTGEKVFLECVQDMDHENMFWYRQDPGLGLRLIYFSYDVKMKEKGDIPEGYSVSREKKERFSLILESASTNQTSMYLCASSSAGLLNEQFFGPGTRLTVL.

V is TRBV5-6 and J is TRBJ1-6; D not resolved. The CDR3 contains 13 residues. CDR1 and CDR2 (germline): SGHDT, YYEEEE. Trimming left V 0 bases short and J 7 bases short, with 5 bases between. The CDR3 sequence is CASSLVANSPLHF. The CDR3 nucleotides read TGTGCCAGCAGCTTGGTTGCGAATTCACCCCTCCACTTT.

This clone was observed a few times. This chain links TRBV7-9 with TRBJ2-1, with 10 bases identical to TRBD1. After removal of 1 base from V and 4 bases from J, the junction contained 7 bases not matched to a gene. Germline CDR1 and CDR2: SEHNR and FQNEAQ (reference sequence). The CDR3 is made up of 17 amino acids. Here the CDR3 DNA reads TGTGCCAGCAGCTTAGATATAGGGACAGGGGTTTACAATGAGCAGTTCTTC. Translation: CASSLDIGTGVYNEQFF.

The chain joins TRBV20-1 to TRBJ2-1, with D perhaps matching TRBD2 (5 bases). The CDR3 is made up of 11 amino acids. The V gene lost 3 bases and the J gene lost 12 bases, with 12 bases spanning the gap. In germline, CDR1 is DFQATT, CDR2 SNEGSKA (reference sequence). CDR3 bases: TGCAGTGCTAGTGGTGGAAGCGGGCAGTTCTTC. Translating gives CSASGGSGQFF.

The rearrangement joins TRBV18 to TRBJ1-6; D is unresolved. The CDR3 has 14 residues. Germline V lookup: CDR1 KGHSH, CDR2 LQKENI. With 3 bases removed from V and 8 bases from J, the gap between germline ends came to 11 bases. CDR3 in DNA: TGTGCCAGCTCACCCACAGCCATCGATTCACCCCTCCACTTT. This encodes CASSPTAIDSPLHF. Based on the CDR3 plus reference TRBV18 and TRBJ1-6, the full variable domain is NAGVMQNPRHLVRRRGQEARLRCSPMKGHSHVYWYRQLPEEGLKFMVYLQKENIIDESGMPKERFSAEFPKEGPSILRIQQVVRGDSAAYFCASSPTAIDSPLHFGNGTRLTVT.

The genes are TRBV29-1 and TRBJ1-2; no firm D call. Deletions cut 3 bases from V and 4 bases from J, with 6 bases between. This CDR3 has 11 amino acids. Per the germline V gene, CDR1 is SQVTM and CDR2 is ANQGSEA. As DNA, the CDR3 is TGCAGCGTTGATCAGGCCTATGGCTACACCTTC. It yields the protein CSVDQAYGYTF.

For the CDR3, the DNA is TGCGCCAGCAGCTTAGGGACAGCGAATTCACCCCTCCACTTT. It codes for CASSLGTANSPLHF. The rearrangement uses TRBV5-1 and TRBJ1-6; TRBD1 agrees at 7 bases. The CDR3 length is 14 residues. The trim removed 2 bases at V and 7 bases at J, leaving 3 bases unmatched. The germline gives CDR1 SGHRS, CDR2 YFSETQ.

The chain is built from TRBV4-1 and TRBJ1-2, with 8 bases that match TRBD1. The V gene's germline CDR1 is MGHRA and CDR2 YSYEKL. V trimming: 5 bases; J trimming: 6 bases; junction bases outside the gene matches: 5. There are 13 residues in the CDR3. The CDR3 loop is CASSKTGVDGYTF. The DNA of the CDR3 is TGCGCCAGCAGCAAGACAGGGGTAGATGGCTACACCTTC.

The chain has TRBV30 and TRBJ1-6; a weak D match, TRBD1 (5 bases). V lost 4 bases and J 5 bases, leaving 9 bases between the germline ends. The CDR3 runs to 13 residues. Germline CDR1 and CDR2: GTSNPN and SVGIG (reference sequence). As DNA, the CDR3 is TGTGCCTGGACTAGGGGTAATAATTCACCCCTCCACTTT. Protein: CAWTRGNNSPLHF.

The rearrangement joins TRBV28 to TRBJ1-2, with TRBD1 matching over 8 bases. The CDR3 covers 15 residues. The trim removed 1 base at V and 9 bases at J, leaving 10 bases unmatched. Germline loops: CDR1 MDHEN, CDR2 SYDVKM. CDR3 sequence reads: CASSLSGTGWFSYTF. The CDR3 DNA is TGTGCCAGCAGTTTATCGGGGACAGGATGGTTTAGCTACACCTTC.

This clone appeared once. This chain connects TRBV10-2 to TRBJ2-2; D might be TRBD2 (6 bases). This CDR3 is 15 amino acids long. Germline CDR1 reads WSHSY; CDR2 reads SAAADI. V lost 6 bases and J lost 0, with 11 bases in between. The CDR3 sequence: CASRTGGTNTGELFF. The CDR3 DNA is TGCGCCAGCAGGACCGGCGGGACGAACACCGGGGAGCTGTTTTTT.

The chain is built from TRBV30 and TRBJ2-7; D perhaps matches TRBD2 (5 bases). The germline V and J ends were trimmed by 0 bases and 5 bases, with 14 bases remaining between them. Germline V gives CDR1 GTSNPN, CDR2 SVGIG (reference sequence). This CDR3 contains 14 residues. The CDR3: CAWSVQRAGNEQYF. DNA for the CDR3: TGTGCCTGGAGTGTACAGAGGGCTGGCAACGAGCAGTACTTC.

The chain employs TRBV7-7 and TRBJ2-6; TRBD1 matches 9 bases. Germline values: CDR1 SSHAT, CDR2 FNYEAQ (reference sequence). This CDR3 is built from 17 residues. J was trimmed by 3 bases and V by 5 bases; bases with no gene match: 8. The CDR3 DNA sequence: TGTGCCAGCAGCCCGGGGACAGGGCTCGGTGGGGCCAACGTCCTGACTTTC. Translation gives CASSPGTGLGGANVLTF.

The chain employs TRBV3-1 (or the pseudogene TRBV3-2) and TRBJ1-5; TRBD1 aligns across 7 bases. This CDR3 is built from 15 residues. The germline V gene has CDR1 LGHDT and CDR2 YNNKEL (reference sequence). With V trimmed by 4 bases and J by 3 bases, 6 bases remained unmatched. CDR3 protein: CASSLGTAPNQPQHF. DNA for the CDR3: TGTGCCAGCAGCCTTGGGACAGCTCCCAATCAGCCCCAGCATTTT.

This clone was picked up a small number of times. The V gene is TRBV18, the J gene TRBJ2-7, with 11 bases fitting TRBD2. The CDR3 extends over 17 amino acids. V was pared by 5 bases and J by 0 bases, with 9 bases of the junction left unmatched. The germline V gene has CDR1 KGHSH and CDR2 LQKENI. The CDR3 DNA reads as TGTGCCAGCTCAACTATGCCCGGGACTAGCGGCTCCTACGAGCAGTACTTC. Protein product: CASSTMPGTSGSYEQYF.